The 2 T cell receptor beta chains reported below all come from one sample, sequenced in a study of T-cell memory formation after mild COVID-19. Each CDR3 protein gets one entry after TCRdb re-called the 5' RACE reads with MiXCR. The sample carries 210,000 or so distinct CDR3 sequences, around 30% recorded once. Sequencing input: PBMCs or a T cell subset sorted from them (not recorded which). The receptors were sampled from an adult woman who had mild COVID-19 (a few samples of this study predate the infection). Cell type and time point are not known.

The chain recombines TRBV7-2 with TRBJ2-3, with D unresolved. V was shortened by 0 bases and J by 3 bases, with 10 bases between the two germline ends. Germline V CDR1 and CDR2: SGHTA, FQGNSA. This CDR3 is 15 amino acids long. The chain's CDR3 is CASSLAGITTDTQYF. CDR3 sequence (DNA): TGTGCCAGCAGCTTAGCGGGGATAACAACAGATACGCAGTATTTT.

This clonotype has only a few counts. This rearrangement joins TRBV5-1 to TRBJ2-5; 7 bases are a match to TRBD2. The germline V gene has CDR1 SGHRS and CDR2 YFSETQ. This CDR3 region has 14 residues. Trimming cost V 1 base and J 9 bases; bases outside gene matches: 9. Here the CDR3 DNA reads TGCGCCAGCAGCTTGAACAGCGGGACCCGGGCCCAGTACTTC. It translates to CASSLNSGTRAQYF.